This T cell receptor (beta chain) was captured by sequencing in a study of T cell responses to AZD1222 COVID-19 vaccine (dated by TCRdb to the early 2020s). Concerning the study at large: AZD1222 recipients given second doses at about 4 weeks or at about 12 weeks were pooled, since spike-specific TCR depth and breadth were not found to differ between the two schedules. TCR sequencing covered more than 230 trial participants: about 210 given two doses of AZD1222 and some 25 given two doses of MenACWY control vaccine. Trial participants were enrolled by age into subgroups of 18-55, 56-69 and 70-plus years, and about 150, 27 and 61 TCR-sequenced participants, respectively, were included in these subgroups. The research as a whole found: Conclusions about previously exposed vaccinees were limited because only five to seven AZD1222 recipients were SARS-CoV-2 seropositive at baseline. Because no day 14 peak-response samples were available, the repertoires could be characterized only after the peak T cell response. CD4 TCRs associated with the vaccine covered the entire spike protein, and the dominant responses were in regions 160-218 and 743-854. Reportedly, close to half of the unique spike-specific TCRs recognized epitopes lying outside the regions that are mutated in the B.1.351 and B.1.1.7 variants. Participants were mostly white British and included more females than males, and it was suggested by the authors that clonal diversity may have been underestimated. The 56-69-year group was small, and its depth increase did not reach significance, likely because of low power. A significant rise in spike-specific TCR breadth and depth was observed after two AZD1222 doses relative to day 0 and relative to MenACWY recipients.

Taken from cysteine to phenylalanine, the CDR3 has 13 residues. The DNA shown is the 39-base CDR3, in frame from base 1. A distance of 7 bases separates the germline ends of V and J, which lose 0 bases and 5 bases respectively. Via the germline V gene, CDR1 is MNHEY and CDR2 SVGEGT. Sample time point, as interpreted from the label and publication: baseline before first vaccination. Samples from vaccinated people were obtained from the UK trials COV001 and COV002, which included a single-blind randomized controlled phase 2/3 trial of AZD1222 (ChAdOx1 nCoV-19) in healthy adults. For TCRbeta chain sequencing, PBMC samples from trial participants were taken at day 0 and at day 28 after the second dose. This clone was observed once. Its binding antigen is unknown. Qualities for individual bases were not recorded, and no much larger clone is one base off. The CDR3 regions of human TCRbeta chains were analyzed by immunosequencing. The study's processing was this. TCRs in the repertoires were compared against a reference library of SARS-CoV-2-specific TCRs that had been generated with the MIRA antigen-specificity platform. Breadth was defined as the fraction of unique TCRs that were SARS-CoV-2-associated. Depth was defined as the fraction of total T cells that were SARS-CoV-2-associated. Using the MIRA data, each spike-specific TCR was mapped to the spike region that the TCR reacts to and placed in a CD4 or CD8 class. Log10-transformed breadth and depth values were compared by one-way ANOVA with Sidak's multiple comparisons tests. The table was pulled from immuneACCESS by TCRdb, which kept in-frame rearrangements only. Such tables lose some clones; where checked, under half of the loss comes from unresolved V genes, and the rest has no known cause. The V and J calls and clone size were taken over from that table, and D and trimming were inferred from the DNA. This sample comprises around 85,000 clones, 80% to 90% of them detected only once. About 6% of the sample rests with the top ten.

The chain couples TRBV6-2 or TRBV6-3 to TRBJ1-1, with the D segment identity uncertain. The sequences come from peripheral blood, collected on day 0 of AZD1222 vaccination. The source of this sequence is an adult in good health. The CDR3 protein: CASSYSRGTEAFF. The nucleotides read TGTGCCAGCAGTTACTCACGGGGTACTGAAGCTTTCTTT.